This is a list of T cell receptor beta chains from one sample in a study of T cell responses to AZD1222 COVID-19 vaccine. Assay: immunoSEQ multiplex PCR; the TCRdb copy retains only in-frame clones and omits some. Altogether 25,000 to 35,000 clones are present, approximately 90% being singletons, with the ten largest covering around 45%. The sequencing here drew on peripheral blood, taken on day 0 of AZD1222 vaccination. These receptors originate from an adult in good health. Both conserved end residues are trimmed from each CDR3. Only some rows state a clone size, as once, few, many or a class for expanded clones.

TRBV3-1/TRBV3-2 | - | ASSQGQRGTGELF
TRBV7-9 | - | ASSWGASNQPQH
TRBV15 | - | ATSRDLQPSTDTQY
TRBV30 | few | AWSSGTGTGELF
TRBV7-2 | - | ASSLSSGGDTQY
TRBV4-3 | - | ASSQGLDAHNEQF
TRBV5-8 | - | ASSLKPGNTIY
TRBV29-1 | - | SVGQGDNVLT
TRBV9 | - | ASSVTESSGNTIY
TRBV7-2 | - | ASSPGTGRTEAF
TRBV5-1 | - | ASSSRTKDEKLF
TRBV5-4 | - | ASSAARSGGNTGELF
TRBV11-3 | - | ASSLGDRGINEQF
TRBV5-1 | - | ASSTGQGANPQETQY
TRBV5-1 | - | ASRSSPGGGSYEQY
TRBV5-1 | - | ASSLVGSGAAYEQY
TRBV5-1 | - | ASSPNVGGPSSYNSPLH
TRBV6-2/TRBV6-3 | once | ASSSRAGGGEKLF
TRBV24-1 | - | ATSDYPGTGELF
TRBV6-2/TRBV6-3 | - | ASSWGQGTPQETQY
TRBV7-2 | once | ASSLAMTRGQPQH
TRBV5-4 | - | ASSPPGLRGYT
TRBV27 | - | ASSLSPDGNQPQH
TRBV5-8 | - | ASSLTQGDWNTEAF
TRBV7-8 | - | ASSRDRDGYT